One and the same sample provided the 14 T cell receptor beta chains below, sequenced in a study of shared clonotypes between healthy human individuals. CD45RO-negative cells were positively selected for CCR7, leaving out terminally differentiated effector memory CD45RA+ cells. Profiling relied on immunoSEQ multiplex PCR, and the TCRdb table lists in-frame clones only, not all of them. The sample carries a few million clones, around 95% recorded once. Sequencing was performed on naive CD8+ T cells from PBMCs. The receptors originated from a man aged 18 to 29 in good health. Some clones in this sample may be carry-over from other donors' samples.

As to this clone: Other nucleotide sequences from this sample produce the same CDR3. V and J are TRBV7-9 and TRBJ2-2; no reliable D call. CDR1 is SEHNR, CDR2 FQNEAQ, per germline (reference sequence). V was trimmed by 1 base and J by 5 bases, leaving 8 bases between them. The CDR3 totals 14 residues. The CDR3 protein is CASSLVGGTGELFF. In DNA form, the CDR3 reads TGTGCCAGCAGCTTAGTAGGTGGTACCGGGGAGCTGTTTTTT.

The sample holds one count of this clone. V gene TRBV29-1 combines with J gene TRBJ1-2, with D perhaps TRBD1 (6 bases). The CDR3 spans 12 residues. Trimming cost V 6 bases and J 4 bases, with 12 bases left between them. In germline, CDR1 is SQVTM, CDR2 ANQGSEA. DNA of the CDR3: TGCAGCGTGATCCGGGACACCTATGGCTACACCTTC. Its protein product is CSVIRDTYGYTF.

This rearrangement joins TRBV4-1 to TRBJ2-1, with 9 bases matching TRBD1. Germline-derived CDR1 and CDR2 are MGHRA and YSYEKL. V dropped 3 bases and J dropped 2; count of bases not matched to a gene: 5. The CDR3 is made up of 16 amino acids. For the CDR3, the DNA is TGCGCCAGCAGCCATAGAGACAGGGGGACCTACAATGAGCAGTTCTTC. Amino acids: CASSHRDRGTYNEQFF.

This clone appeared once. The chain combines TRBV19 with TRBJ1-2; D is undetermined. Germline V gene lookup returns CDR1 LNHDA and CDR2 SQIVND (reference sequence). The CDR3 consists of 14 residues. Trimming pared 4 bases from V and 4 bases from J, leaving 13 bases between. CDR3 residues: CASSTPGSGYGYTF. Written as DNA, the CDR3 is TGTGCCAGTAGTACCCCGGGGTCCGGCTATGGCTACACCTTC.

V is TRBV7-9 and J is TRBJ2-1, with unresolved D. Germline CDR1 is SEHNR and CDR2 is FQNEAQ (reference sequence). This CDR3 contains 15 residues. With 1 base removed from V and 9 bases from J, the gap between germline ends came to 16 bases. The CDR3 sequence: CASSLGVVVQLEQFF. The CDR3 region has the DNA TGTGCCAGCAGCTTAGGGGTAGTGGTTCAGCTTGAGCAGTTCTTC.

CDR3 amino acids: CAIRYRETSGANVLTF. DNA of the CDR3: TGTGCCATCAGGTACAGGGAAACTTCTGGGGCCAACGTCCTGACTTTC. The V call is TRBV10-3, the J call TRBJ2-6; D possibly corresponds to TRBD1 (6 bases). The CDR3 has 16 residues. Germline V CDR1 and CDR2: ENHRY, SYGVKD. The V and J ends lost 6 bases and 1 base respectively, with 13 bases between them.

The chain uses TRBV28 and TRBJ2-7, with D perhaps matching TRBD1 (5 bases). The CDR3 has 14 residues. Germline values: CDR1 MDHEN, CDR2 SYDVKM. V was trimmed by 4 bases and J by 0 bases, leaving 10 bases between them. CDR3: CASSSRVSSYEQYF. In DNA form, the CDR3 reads TGTGCCAGCAGTTCCAGGGTGAGCTCCTACGAGCAGTACTTC.

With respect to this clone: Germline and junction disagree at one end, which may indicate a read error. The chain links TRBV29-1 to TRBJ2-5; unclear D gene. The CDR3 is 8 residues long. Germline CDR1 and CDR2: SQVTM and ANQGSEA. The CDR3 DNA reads TGCAGCGTAGAAGCCCAGTACTTC. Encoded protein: CSVEAQYF.

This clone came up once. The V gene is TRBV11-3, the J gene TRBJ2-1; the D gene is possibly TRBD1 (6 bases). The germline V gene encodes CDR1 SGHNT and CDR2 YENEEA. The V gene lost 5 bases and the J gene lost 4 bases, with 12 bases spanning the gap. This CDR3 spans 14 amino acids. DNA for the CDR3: TGTGCCAGCAGCAGCAACACAGGGTACAATGAGCAGTTCTTC. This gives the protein CASSSNTGYNEQFF. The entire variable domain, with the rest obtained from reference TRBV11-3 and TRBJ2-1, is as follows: EAGVVQSPRYKIIEKKQPVAFWCNPISGHNTLYWYLQNLGQGPELLIRYENEEAVDDSQLPKDRFSAERLKGVDSTLKIQPAELGDSAVYLCASSSNTGYNEQFFGPGTRLTVL.

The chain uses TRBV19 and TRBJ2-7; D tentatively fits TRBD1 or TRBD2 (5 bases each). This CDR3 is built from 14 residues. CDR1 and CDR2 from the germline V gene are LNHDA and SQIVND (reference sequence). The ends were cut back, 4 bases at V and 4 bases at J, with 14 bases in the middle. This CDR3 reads CASSTLGWGYEQYF. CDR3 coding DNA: TGTGCCAGTAGTACTCTAGGATGGGGGTACGAGCAGTACTTC. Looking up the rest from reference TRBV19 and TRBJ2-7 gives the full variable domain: DGGITQSPKYLFRKEGQNVTLSCEQNLNHDAMYWYRQDPGQGLRLIYYSQIVNDFQKGDIAEGYSVSREKKESFPLTVTSAQKNPTAFYLCASSTLGWGYEQYFGPGTRLTVT.

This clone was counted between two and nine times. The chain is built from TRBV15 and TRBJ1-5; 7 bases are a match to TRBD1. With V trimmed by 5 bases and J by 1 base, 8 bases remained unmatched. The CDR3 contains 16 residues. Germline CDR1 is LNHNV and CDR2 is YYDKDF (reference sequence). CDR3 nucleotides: TGTGCCACCAGCCCCGACAGGGAGGTCAGCAATCAGCCCCAGCATTTT. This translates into CATSPDREVSNQPQHF.

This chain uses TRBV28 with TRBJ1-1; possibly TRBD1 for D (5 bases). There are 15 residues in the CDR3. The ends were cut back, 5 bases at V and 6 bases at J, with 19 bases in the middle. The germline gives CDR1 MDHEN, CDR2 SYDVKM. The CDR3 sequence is CASSNERGWGAEAFF. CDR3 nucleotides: TGTGCCAGCAGTAACGAGAGGGGTTGGGGCGCTGAAGCTTTCTTT.

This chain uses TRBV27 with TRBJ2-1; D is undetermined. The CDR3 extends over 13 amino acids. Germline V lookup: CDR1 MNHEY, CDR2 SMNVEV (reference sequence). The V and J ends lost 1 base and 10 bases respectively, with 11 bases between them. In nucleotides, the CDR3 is TGTGCCAGCAGTTTATGGAACCCCCGGGAGCAGTTCTTC. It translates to CASSLWNPREQFF.

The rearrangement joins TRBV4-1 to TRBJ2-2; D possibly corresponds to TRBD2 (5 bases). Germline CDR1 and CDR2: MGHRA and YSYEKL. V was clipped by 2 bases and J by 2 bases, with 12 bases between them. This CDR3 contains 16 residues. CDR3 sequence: CASSQWADFNTGELFF. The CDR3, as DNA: TGCGCCAGCAGCCAATGGGCGGACTTCAACACCGGGGAGCTGTTTTTT.